This section outlines one TCR beta chain sequence together with its context. These data come from a study of cytomegalovirus exposure and HLA in healthy donors. The PCR employed 60 Vbeta primers together with 13 Jbeta primers. The data were produced by immunoSEQ multiplex PCR, yet TCRdb's version contains in-frame clones alone and is incomplete. The sample shows about 160,000 clones, more than 75% of them seen only once. This receptor was obtained from a girl under 10 years old in good health and CMV-seropositive. Material for sequencing was PBMCs.

CDR3 loop: CASTQRYSGSGETQYF. CDR3 DNA: TGTGCCAGCACCCAGAGGTATAGCGGGAGTGGGGAGACCCAGTACTTC. The chain recombines TRBV6-6 with TRBJ2-5; 9 nucleotides align to TRBD2. CDR1 and CDR2 (germline): MNHNY, SVGAGI (reference sequence). The length of the CDR3 is 16 residues. With 7 bases clipped from V and 5 bases from J, the junction kept 14 bases outside the gene matches.